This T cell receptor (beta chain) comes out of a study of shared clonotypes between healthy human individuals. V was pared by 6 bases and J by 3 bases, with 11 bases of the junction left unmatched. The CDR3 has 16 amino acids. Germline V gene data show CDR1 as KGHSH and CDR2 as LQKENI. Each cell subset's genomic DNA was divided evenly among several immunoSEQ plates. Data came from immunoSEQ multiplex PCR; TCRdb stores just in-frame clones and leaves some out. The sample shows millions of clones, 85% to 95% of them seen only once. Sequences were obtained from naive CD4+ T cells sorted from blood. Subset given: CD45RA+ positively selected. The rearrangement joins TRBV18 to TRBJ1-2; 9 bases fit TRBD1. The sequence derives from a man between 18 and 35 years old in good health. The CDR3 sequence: CASSAGQGDRYYGYTF. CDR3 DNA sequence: TGTGCCAGCTCCGCGGGACAGGGAGATCGATACTATGGCTACACCTTC.